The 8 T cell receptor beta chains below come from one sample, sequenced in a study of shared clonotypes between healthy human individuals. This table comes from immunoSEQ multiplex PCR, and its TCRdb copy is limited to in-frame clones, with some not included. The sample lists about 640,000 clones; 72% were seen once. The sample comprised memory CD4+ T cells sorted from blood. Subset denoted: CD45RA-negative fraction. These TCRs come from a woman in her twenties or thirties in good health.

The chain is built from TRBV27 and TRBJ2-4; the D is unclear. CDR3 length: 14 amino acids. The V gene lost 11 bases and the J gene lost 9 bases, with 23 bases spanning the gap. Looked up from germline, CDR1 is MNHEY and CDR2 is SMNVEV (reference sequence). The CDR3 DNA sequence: TGTGCCCAACGAGGCGTGGTCCAAATTGGCATTCAGTACTTC. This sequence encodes CAQRGVVQIGIQYF.

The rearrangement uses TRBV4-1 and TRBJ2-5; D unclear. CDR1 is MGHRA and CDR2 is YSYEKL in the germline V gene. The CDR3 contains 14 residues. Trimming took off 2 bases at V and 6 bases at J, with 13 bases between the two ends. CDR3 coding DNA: TGCGCCAGCAGCCAACCCTCGAACAATAAGACCCAGTACTTC. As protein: CASSQPSNNKTQYF.

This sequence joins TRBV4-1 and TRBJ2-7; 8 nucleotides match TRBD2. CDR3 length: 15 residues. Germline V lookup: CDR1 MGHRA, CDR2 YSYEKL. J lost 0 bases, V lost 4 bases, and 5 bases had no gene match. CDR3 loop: CASSLGLVGSYEQYF. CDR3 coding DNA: TGCGCCAGCAGCCTGGGACTAGTGGGCTCCTACGAGCAGTACTTC.

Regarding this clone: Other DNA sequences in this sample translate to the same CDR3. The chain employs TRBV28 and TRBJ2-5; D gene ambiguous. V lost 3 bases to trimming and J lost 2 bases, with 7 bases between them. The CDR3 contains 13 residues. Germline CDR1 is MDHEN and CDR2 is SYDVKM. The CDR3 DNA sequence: TGTGCCAGCAGTTTCCAATTACAAGAGACCCAGTACTTC. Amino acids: CASSFQLQETQYF.

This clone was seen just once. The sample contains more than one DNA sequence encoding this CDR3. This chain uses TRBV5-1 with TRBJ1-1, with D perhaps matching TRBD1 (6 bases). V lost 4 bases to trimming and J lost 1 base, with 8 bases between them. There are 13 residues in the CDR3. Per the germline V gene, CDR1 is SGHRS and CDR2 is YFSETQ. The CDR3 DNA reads TGCGCCAGCAGCCTGACAGGGAACACTGAAGCTTTCTTT. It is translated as CASSLTGNTEAFF.

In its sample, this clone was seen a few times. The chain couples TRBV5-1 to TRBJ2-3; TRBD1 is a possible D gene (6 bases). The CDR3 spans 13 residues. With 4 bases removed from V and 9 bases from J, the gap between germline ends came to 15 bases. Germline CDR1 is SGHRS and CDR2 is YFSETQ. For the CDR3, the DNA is TGCGCCAGCAGCATTGACGGGCAGGGGACGCAGTATTTT. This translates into CASSIDGQGTQYF.

The CDR3 protein is CASSLMTSGFEQFF. The CDR3 region has the DNA TGTGCCAGCAGCTTAATGACTAGCGGATTTGAGCAGTTCTTC. The genes are TRBV11-1 and TRBJ2-1; 9 nucleotides agree with TRBD2. CDR3 length: 14 amino acids. CDR1 and CDR2 (germline): SGHAT, FQDESV (reference sequence). The trim removed 2 bases at V and 9 bases at J, leaving 5 bases unmatched.

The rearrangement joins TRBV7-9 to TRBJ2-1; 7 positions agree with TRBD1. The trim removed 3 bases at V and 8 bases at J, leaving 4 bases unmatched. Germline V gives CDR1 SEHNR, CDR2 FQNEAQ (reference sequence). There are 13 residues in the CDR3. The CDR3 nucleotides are TGTGCCAGCAGCTTTAGGCAGGGGGATGAGCAGTTCTTC. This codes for CASSFRQGDEQFF. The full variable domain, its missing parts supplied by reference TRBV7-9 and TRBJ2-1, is DTGVSQNPRHKITKRGQNVTFRCDPISEHNRLYWYRQTLGQGPEFLTYFQNEAQLEKSRLLSDRFSAERPKGSFSTLEIQRTEQGDSAMYLCASSFRQGDEQFFGPGTRLTVL.